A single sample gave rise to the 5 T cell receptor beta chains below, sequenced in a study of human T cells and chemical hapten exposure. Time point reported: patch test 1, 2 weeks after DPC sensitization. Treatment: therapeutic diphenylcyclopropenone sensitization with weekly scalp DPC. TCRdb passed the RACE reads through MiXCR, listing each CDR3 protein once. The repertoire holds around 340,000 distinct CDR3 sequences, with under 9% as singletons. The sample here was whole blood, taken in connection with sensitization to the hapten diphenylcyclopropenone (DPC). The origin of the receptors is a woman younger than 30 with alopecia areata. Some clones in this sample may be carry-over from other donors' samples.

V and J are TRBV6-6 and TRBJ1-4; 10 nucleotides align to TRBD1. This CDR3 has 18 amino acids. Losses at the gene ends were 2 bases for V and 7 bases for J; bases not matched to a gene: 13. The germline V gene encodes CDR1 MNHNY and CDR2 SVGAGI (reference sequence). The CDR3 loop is CASSYTDRGPLGSEKLFF. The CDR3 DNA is TGTGCCAGCAGTTACACTGACAGGGGGCCATTAGGAAGTGAAAAACTGTTTTTT.

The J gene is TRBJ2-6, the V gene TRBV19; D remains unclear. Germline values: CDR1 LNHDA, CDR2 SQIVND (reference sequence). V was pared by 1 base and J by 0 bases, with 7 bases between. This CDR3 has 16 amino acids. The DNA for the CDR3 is TGTGCCAGTAGTATAGGCAGCTACTCTGGGGCCAACGTCCTGACTTTC. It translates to CASSIGSYSGANVLTF.

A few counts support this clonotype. The CDR3 DNA is TGTGCCAGCAGGGGTTTGATGACAGATTTCACAGATACGCAGTATTTT. This translates into CASRGLMTDFTDTQYF. The chain uses TRBV6-1 and TRBJ2-3, with a possible D match to TRBD1 (5 bases). V lost 6 bases and J lost 2, with 18 bases in between. The CDR3 extends over 16 amino acids. Germline V gives CDR1 MNHNS, CDR2 SASEGT.

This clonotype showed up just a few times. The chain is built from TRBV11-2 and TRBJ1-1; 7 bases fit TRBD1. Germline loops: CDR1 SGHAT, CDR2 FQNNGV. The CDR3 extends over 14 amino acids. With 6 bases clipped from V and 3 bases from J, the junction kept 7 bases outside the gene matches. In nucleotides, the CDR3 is TGTGCCAGCAGAAACAGGGGTATCGACACTGAAGCTTTCTTT. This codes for CASRNRGIDTEAFF.

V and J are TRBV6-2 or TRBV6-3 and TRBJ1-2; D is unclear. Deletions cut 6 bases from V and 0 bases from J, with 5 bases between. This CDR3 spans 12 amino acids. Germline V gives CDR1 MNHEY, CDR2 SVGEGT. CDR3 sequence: CASRYTNYGYTF. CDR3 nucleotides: TGTGCCAGCAGGTATACTAACTATGGCTACACCTTC.